The rows below give T cell receptor beta chains drawn from one sample of a study of T cell responses to AZD1222 COVID-19 vaccine. This table comes from immunoSEQ multiplex PCR, and its TCRdb copy is limited to in-frame clones, with some not included. The table shows 160,000 or so clones, with about 91% occurring only once. The starting material was peripheral blood, obtained 28 days after the second AZD1222 dose. The receptor set was obtained from an adult who received the AZD1222 COVID-19 vaccine. Each CDR3 is given with its conserved first and last residue. The D gene is left open where the match is weak. For some rows the clone size is stated as once, few or many, or as a class when expanded; others skip it.

v_call,d_call,clone_size,j_call,cdr3_aa,cdr3_nt
TRBV18,-,-,TRBJ2-1,CASSQATGEPPFYKFF,TGTGCCAGCTCCCAGGCTACGGGTGAACCACCCTTTTACAAGTTCTTC
TRBV18,-,-,TRBJ2-5,CASSLGASRGETQYF,TGTGCCAGCTCACTGGGGGCGTCTAGGGGAGAGACCCAGTACTTC
TRBV7-8,TRBD1,-,TRBJ1-2,CASSLGGGGGYTF,TGTGCCAGCAGCTTGGGAGGGGGCGGTGGCTACACCTTC
TRBV3-1/TRBV3-2,TRBD1,few,TRBJ1-2,CASSHDRGHGYTF,TGTGCCAGCAGCCACGACAGGGGTCATGGCTACACCTTC
TRBV10-3,-,-,TRBJ1-4,CAISPSQGPTNEKLFF,TGTGCCATCAGCCCCTCACAGGGCCCAACTAATGAAAAACTGTTTTTT
TRBV2,-,-,TRBJ1-5,CASSPRNQPQHF,TGTGCCAGCAGTCCCAGGAATCAGCCCCAGCATTTT
TRBV19,-,-,TRBJ2-1,CASSRQNEQFF,TGTGCCAGTAGTAGACAAAATGAGCAGTTCTTC
TRBV7-2,TRBD1,-,TRBJ1-2,CASSTGGEYLGYTF,TGTGCCAGCAGCACAGGGGGCGAATATTTGGGCTACACCTTC
TRBV5-5,-,-,TRBJ1-1,CASSLGPFEAFF,TGTGCCAGCAGCTTGGGCCCGTTTGAAGCTTTCTTT
TRBV2,-,-,TRBJ1-6,CASWALDNSPLHF,TGTGCCAGCTGGGCCCTCGATAATTCACCCCTCCACTTT
TRBV5-4,-,-,TRBJ2-1,CASTVSGDSYNEQFF,TGTGCCAGCACCGTCTCGGGGGACTCCTACAATGAGCAGTTCTTC
TRBV24-1,TRBD1,-,TRBJ1-5,CATSDSRQGSQPQHF,TGTGCCACCAGTGATTCCAGACAGGGTAGCCAGCCCCAGCATTTT
TRBV30,-,-,TRBJ2-2,CAWSDESRVYTGELFF,TGTGCCTGGAGCGACGAAAGCAGGGTATATACCGGGGAGCTGTTTTTT
TRBV7-2,-,once,TRBJ1-2,CASEEINYGYTF,TGTGCCTCCGAAGAGATTAACTATGGCTACACCTTC
TRBV7-3,-,-,TRBJ2-2,CASSRQGPENTGELFF,TGTGCCAGCAGCAGGCAGGGGCCCGAAAACACCGGGGAGCTGTTTTTT
TRBV19,-,-,TRBJ1-1,CATLTGNTEAFF,TGTGCCACCCTTACTGGGAACACTGAAGCTTTCTTT
TRBV7-2,-,-,TRBJ2-5,CASSWGFKEETQYF,TGTGCCAGCAGCTGGGGCTTCAAGGAGGAGACCCAGTACTTC
TRBV6-5,-,once,TRBJ1-6,CASSSGRKPLNSPLHF,TGTGCCAGCAGTTCGGGACGGAAACCACTCAATTCACCCCTCCACTTT
TRBV2,TRBD1,-,TRBJ2-2,CASRGDRRDGELFF,TGTGCCAGCAGGGGGGACAGGAGAGACGGGGAGCTGTTTTTT
TRBV27,TRBD1,-,TRBJ1-1,CASRSTDRVLIGTEAFF,TGTGCCAGCAGATCTACCGACAGGGTGTTGATAGGCACTGAAGCTTTCTTT
TRBV6-1,-,-,TRBJ2-1,CASSEWGAGQPYNEQFF,TGTGCCAGCAGTGAGTGGGGGGCAGGGCAACCCTACAATGAGCAGTTCTTC
TRBV15,TRBD1,-,TRBJ2-2,CATSGQDTTGELFF,TGTGCCACCTCTGGACAGGATACGACCGGGGAGCTGTTTTTT
TRBV3-1/TRBV3-2,-,-,TRBJ1-5,CASSRVDYSNQPQHF,TGTGCCAGCAGCCGTGTGGACTATAGCAATCAGCCCCAGCATTTT
TRBV4-2,TRBD2,-,TRBJ2-3,CASSQVPSGLTDTQYF,TGTGCCAGCAGCCAAGTCCCTAGCGGGCTCACAGATACGCAGTATTTT
TRBV5-1,-,-,TRBJ1-1,CASSLYPGLKKTEAFF,TGCGCCAGCAGCTTGTATCCAGGGCTAAAGAAGACTGAAGCTTTCTTT
TRBV18,-,-,TRBJ2-2,CASSRNPTPSTGELFF,TGTGCCAGCTCGCGCAATCCAACCCCCAGCACCGGGGAGCTGTTTTTT
TRBV29-1,-,-,TRBJ1-1,CSVERANTEAFF,TGCAGCGTTGAACGAGCGAACACTGAAGCTTTCTTT
TRBV6-5,-,-,TRBJ1-1,CASSSGGAEAFF,TGTGCCAGCAGCTCCGGGGGGGCTGAAGCTTTCTTT
TRBV5-4,TRBD1,-,TRBJ2-7,CASSLISQGAGEQYF,TGTGCCAGCAGCTTAATTAGCCAGGGGGCTGGCGAGCAGTACTTC
TRBV3-1/TRBV3-2,-,-,TRBJ2-7,CASSQWLSYEQYF,TGTGCCAGCAGCCAATGGCTCTCCTACGAGCAGTACTTC
TRBV19,TRBD1,few,TRBJ1-1,CASSIGWRQGASEAFF,TGTGCCAGTAGTATAGGTTGGCGACAGGGGGCTTCTGAAGCTTTCTTT
TRBV5-1,TRBD2,-,TRBJ2-3,CASSYLGLAGGPDTQYF,TGCGCCAGCAGTTACCTGGGACTAGCGGGGGGCCCAGATACGCAGTATTTT
TRBV7-2,TRBD1,-,TRBJ1-1,CASSLRQGNTEAFF,TGTGCCAGCAGCTTAAGACAGGGGAACACTGAAGCTTTCTTT
TRBV9,-,-,TRBJ1-4,CASSSQATNEKLFF,TGTGCCAGCAGCTCACAGGCAACTAATGAAAAACTGTTTTTT
TRBV19,TRBD2,-,TRBJ2-2,CASSGGANTGELFF,TGTGCCAGTAGTGGGGGGGCGAACACCGGGGAGCTGTTTTTT
TRBV10-3,TRBD1,-,TRBJ2-1,CAITPFPTGGSNEQFF,TGTGCCATCACCCCGTTTCCCACAGGGGGGAGCAATGAGCAGTTCTTC
TRBV29-1,-,-,TRBJ2-7,CSVGAGRSYEQYF,TGCAGCGTTGGGGCAGGGAGGTCCTACGAGCAGTACTTC
TRBV5-6,-,-,TRBJ1-2,CASSPDRNYGYTF,TGTGCCAGCAGCCCCGATCGGAACTATGGCTACACCTTC
TRBV18,TRBD1,once,TRBJ1-1,CASSPPTGTENTEAFF,TGTGCCAGCTCACCACCGACAGGGACAGAGAACACTGAAGCTTTCTTT
TRBV7-9,-,-,TRBJ1-1,CASSFNVGGAITEAFF,TGTGCCAGCAGCTTTAACGTCGGAGGGGCTATCACTGAAGCTTTCTTT
TRBV5-1,-,once,TRBJ2-5,CASSLESTYQETQYF,TGCGCCAGCAGCTTGGAGTCCACGTACCAAGAGACCCAGTACTTC
TRBV19,TRBD1,-,TRBJ1-6,CASSQIVRGLRNSPLHF,TGTGCCAGTAGCCAGATCGTCAGGGGGCTGAGGAATTCACCCCTCCACTTT
TRBV7-8,-,few,TRBJ1-2,CASSLGREGYTF,TGTGCCAGCAGCCTGGGACGCGAGGGCTACACCTTC
TRBV19,-,-,TRBJ2-7,CASSPRDGFYEQYF,TGTGCCAGTAGTCCTCGGGACGGTTTCTACGAGCAGTACTTC
TRBV5-1,-,-,TRBJ2-2,CASSLAEGTGELFF,TGCGCCAGCAGCTTGGCAGAAGGCACCGGGGAGCTGTTTTTT
TRBV7-9,-,-,TRBJ1-3,CASSFGYSGNTIYF,TGTGCCAGCAGCTTTGGCTACTCTGGAAACACCATATATTTT
TRBV5-6,-,-,TRBJ1-2,CASSSGAAYGYTF,TGTGCCAGCAGTTCCGGGGCCGCGTATGGCTACACCTTC
TRBV11-2,TRBD1,-,TRBJ1-3,CASSEQGAGGNTIYF,TGTGCCAGCAGCGAGCAGGGGGCTGGCGGAAACACCATATATTTT
TRBV5-4,TRBD1,-,TRBJ1-2,CASRGQGNYGYTF,TGTGCCAGCAGGGGACAGGGGAACTATGGCTACACCTTC
TRBV6-5,-,-,TRBJ1-1,CASGPIGAFF,TGTGCCAGCGGGCCGATAGGAGCTTTCTTT
TRBV7-6,TRBD2,-,TRBJ2-1,CASSQTAGSDYLNEQFF,TGTGCCAGCAGCCAAACAGCGGGGAGTGATTACTTAAATGAGCAGTTCTTC
TRBV9,-,-,TRBJ1-5,CASSLDRDQPQHF,TGTGCCAGCAGCTTGGATAGGGATCAGCCCCAGCATTTT
TRBV3-1/TRBV3-2,-,-,TRBJ2-1,CASSQDRGEQFF,TGTGCCAGCAGCCAGGACCGTGGAGAGCAGTTCTTC